This T cell receptor beta chain was documented in a study of technical replicates of blood from a handful of donors. Clones were read by immunoSEQ multiplex PCR, and TCRdb kept only the in-frame ones, dropping some. The table records around 70,000 clones, over 85% of them present only once. V trimming: 6 bases; J trimming: 7 bases; junction bases outside the gene matches: 11. Germline V gene sequence: CDR1 MDHEN, CDR2 SYDVKM. This CDR3 has 15 amino acids. This clone is a singleton in its sample. V is TRBV28 and J is TRBJ2-1, with 8 bases identical to TRBD2. The source material was T cells isolated from PBMCs. The TCR originated in a human donor in good health. CDR3 nucleotide sequence: TGTGCCAGCAGGGGAGCGGGAGAATGGTGGAATGAGCAGTTCTTC. This translates into CASRGAGEWWNEQFF.